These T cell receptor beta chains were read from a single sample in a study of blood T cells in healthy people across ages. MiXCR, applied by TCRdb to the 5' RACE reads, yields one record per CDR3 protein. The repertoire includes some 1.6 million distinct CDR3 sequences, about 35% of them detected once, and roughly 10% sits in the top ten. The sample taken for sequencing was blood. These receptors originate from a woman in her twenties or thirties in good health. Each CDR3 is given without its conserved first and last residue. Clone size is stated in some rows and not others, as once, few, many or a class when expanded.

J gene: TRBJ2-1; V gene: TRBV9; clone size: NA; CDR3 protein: ASSVSEGDYNEQF
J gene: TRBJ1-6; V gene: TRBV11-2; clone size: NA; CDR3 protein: ASSLQTVSNSPLH
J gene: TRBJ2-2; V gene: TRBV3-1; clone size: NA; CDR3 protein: ASGGFTGELF
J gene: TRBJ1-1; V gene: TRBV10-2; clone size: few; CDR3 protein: ASRTGGNTEAF
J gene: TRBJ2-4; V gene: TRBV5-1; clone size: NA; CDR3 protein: TSTLGLADGKNIQY
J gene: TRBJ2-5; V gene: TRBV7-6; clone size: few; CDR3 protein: ASSSETGLQETQY
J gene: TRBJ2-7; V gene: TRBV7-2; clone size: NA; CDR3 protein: ASSLAVDRATYEQY
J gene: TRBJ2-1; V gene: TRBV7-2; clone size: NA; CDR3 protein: ANSLEGTVSYNEQF
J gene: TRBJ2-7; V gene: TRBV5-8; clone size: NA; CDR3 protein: ASSLEGGRREQY
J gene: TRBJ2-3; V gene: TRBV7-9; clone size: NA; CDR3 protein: ASSRRVGDTQY
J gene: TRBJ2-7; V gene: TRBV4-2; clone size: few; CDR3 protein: ASSQDHLTSGIYEQY
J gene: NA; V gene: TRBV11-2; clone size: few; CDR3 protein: AGSNPGQGARETQY
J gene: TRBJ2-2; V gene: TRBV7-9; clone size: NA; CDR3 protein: ASSSSVVTTRTNTGELF
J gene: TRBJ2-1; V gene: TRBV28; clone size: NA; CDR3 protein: ASTPRTSGSGNEQF
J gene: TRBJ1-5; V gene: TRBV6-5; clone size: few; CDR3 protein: ASSSPRGDGNQPQH
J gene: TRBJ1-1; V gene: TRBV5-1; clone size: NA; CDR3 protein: ASSRRGDSEAF
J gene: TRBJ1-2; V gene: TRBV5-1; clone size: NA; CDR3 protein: ASSLSWPGETSNYGYT
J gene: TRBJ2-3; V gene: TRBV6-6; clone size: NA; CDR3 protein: ASRGAGGDTQY
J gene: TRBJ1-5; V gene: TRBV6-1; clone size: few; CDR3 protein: ASSERTGVETREQPQH
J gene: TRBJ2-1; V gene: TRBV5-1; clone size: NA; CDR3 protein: ACSYGAVIDEQF
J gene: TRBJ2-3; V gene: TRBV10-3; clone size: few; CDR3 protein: ATSVSSGRTTDTQY
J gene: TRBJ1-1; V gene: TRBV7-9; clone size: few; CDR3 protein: ASSIGHKNTEAF
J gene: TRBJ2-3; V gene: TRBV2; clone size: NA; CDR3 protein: ASSGRLDWGTDTQY
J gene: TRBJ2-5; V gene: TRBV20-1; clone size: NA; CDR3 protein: SASPGGGHETQY
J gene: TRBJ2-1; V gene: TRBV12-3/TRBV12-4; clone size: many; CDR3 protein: ASSPGTGYNEQF
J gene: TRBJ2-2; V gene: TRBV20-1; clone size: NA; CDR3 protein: SAREFPNSGRNTGELF
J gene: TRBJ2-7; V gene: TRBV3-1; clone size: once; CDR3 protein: ASGPGGIGVSYEQY
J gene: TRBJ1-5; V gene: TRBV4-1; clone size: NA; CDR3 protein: ARSQVERGNQPQH
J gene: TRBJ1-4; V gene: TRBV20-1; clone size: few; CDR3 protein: SAPPGQPNEKLF
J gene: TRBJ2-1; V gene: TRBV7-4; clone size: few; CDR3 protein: ASSLWGGPGNEQF
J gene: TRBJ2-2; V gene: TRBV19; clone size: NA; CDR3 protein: ASAGVLTGELF
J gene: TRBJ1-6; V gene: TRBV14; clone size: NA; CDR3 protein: ASSHKYSPLH